The clone carrying this T cell receptor beta chain was counted a few times. Its antigen is as yet unknown. Scientists ran DNA taken from cultured CD4+ T cells through the Oncomine TCR Beta short-read assay for sequencing. TCRdb re-derived calls from the PCR reads in MiXCR, one entry per CDR3 protein. The table includes 13,000 or so distinct CDR3 sequences, 62% detected once. Treatment described: roughly ten-day PBMC culture with coronavirus spike peptide pools or control peptides (ViraFEST assay). The sample comes from a study of vaccination and CD4 T cells after COVID-19. What was sequenced was CD4+ T cells from blood, cultured in vitro. This TCR was sampled from a human donor who had recovered from COVID-19.

The CDR3 is CSARDQRGVQPQHF. CDR3 coding DNA: TGCAGTGCTAGAGATCAAAGGGGCGTGCAGCCCCAGCATTTT. The chain employs TRBV20-1 and TRBJ1-5; D is possibly TRBD1 (5 bases). Germline V gene data show CDR1 as DFQATT and CDR2 as SNEGSKA (reference sequence). V shed 0 bases and J shed 7 bases, with 13 bases lying between them. CDR3 size: 14 residues.